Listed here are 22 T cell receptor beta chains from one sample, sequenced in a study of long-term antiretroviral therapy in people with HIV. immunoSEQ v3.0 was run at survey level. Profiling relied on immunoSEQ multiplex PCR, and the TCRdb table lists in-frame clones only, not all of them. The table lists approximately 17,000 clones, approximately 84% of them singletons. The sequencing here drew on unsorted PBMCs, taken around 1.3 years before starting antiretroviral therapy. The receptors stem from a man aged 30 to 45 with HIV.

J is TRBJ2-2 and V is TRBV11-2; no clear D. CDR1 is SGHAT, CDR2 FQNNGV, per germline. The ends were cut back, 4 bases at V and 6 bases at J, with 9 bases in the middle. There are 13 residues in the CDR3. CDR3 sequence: CASSSRSPGELFF. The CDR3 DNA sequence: TGTGCCAGCAGCTCTCGGAGCCCCGGGGAGCTGTTTTTT.

CDR3 sequence: CASSNRQGTGNTIYF. The CDR3 region has the DNA TGTGCCAGTAGTAACCGACAGGGGACTGGAAACACCATATATTTT. V usage is TRBV19 and J usage is TRBJ1-3; TRBD1 agrees at 8 bases. Germline CDR1 is LNHDA and CDR2 is SQIVND (reference sequence). V lost 4 bases and J lost 2; bases outside the gene matches: 4. The CDR3 sequence is 15 residues long.

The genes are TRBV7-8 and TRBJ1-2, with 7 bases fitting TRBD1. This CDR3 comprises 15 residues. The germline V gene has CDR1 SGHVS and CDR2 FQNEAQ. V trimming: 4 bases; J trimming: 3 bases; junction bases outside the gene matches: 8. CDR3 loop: CASSSPRQGDYGYTF. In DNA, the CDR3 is TGTGCCAGCAGCTCGCCCCGTCAGGGGGACTATGGCTACACCTTC.

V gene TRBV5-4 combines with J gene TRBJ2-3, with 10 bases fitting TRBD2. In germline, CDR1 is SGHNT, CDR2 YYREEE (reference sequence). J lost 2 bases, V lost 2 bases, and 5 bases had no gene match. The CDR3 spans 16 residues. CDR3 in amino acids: CASSLRTSGITDTQYF. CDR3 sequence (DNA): TGTGCCAGCAGCTTAAGGACTAGCGGAATCACAGATACGCAGTATTTT. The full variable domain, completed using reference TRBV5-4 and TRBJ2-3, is ETGVTQSPTHLIKTRGQQVTLRCSSQSGHNTVSWYQQALGQGPQFIFQYYREEENGRGNFPPRFSGLQFPNYSSELNVNALELDDSALYLCASSLRTSGITDTQYFGPGTRLTVL.

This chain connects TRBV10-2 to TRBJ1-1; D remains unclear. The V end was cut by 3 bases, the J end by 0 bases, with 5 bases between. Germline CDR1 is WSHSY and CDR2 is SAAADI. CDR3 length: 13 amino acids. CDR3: CASSDPMNTEAFF. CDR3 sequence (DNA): TGCGCCAGCAGTGATCCGATGAACACTGAAGCTTTCTTT.

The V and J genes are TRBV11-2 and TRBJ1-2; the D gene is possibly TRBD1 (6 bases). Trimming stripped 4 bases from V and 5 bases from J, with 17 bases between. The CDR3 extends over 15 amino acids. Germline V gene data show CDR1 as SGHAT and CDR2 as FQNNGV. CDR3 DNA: TGTGCCAGCAGCTACACGACGGGACAAGCATATGGCTACACCTTC. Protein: CASSYTTGQAYGYTF. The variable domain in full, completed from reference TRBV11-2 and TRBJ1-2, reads EAGVAQSPRYKIIEKRQSVAFWCNPISGHATLYWYQQILGQGPKLLIQFQNNGVVDDSQLPKDRFSAERLKGVDSTLKIQPAKLEDSAVYLCASSYTTGQAYGYTFGSGTRLTVV.

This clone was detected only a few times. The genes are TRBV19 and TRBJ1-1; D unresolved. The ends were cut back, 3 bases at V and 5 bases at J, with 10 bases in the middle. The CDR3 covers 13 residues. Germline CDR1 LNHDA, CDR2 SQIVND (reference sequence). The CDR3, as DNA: TGTGCCAGTAGTATCACCGGTTATACTGAAGCTTTCTTT. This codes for CASSITGYTEAFF.

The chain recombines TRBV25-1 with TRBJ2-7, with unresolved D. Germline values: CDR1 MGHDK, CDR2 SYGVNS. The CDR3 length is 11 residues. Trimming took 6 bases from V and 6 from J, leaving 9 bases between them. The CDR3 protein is CASSFNVEQYF. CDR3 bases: TGTGCCAGCAGCTTTAATGTCGAGCAGTACTTC.

CDR3 coding DNA: TGTGCCAGTAGCGCCTCAGGGGCCAACGGCGGGGAGCTGTTTTTT. Amino acid sequence: CASSASGANGGELFF. V usage is TRBV19 and J usage is TRBJ2-2; D may be TRBD1 (6 bases). The CDR3 runs 15 residues. Trimming cost V 6 bases and J 7 bases, with 18 bases left between them. Germline V gene lookup returns CDR1 LNHDA and CDR2 SQIVND (reference sequence).

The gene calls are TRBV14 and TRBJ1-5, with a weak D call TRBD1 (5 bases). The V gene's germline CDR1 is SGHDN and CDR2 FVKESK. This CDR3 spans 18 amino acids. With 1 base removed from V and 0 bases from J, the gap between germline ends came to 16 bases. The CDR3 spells CASSQAFGTAYSNQPQHF. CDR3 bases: TGTGCCAGCAGCCAAGCGTTCGGGACGGCTTATAGCAATCAGCCCCAGCATTTT.

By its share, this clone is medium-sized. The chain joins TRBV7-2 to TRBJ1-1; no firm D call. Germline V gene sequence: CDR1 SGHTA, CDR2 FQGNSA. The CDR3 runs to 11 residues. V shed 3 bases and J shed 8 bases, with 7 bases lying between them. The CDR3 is CASSFGREAFF. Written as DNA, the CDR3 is TGTGCCAGCAGCTTCGGCAGGGAAGCTTTCTTT.

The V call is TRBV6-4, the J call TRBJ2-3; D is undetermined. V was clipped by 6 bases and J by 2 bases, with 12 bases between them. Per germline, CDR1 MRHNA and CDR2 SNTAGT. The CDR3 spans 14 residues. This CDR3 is CASRANPTTDTQYF. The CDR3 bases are TGTGCCAGCAGGGCAAACCCCACCACAGATACGCAGTATTTT.

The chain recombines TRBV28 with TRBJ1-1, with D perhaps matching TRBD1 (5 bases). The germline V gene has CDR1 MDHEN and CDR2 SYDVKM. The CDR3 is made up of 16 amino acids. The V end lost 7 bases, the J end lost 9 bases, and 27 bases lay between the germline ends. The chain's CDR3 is CASIVPGIREPVQAFF. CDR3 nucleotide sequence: TGTGCCAGCATCGTCCCGGGGATCAGGGAACCCGTACAAGCTTTCTTT.

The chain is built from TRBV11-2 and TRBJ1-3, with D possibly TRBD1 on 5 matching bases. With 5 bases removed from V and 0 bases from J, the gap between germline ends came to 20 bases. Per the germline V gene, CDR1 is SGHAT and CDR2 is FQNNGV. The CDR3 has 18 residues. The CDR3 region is CASSPTHRGVGSGNTIYF. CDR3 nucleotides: TGTGCCAGCAGCCCCACCCACCGGGGGGTAGGCTCTGGAAACACCATATATTTT.

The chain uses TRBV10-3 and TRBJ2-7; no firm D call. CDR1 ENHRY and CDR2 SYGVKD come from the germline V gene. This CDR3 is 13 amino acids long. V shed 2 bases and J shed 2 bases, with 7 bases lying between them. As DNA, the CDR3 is TGTGCCATCAGTGAGACAGATCCCTACGAGCAGTACTTC. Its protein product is CAISETDPYEQYF.

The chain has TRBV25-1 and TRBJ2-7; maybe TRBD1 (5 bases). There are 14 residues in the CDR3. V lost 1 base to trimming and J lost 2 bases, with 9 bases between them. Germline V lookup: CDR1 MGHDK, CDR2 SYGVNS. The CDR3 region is CASSEWGGTYEQYF. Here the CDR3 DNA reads TGTGCCAGCAGTGAATGGGGCGGAACCTACGAGCAGTACTTC.

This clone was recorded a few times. CDR3 coding DNA: TGTGCCAGCAGTGATCCGACAGTAGACTATGGCTACACCTTC. Encoded protein: CASSDPTVDYGYTF. This rearrangement joins TRBV2 to TRBJ1-2, with D possibly being TRBD1 (5 bases). Looked up from germline, CDR1 is SNHLY and CDR2 is FYNNEI. Trimming removed 3 bases at V and 3 bases at J, with 11 bases between. The length of the CDR3 is 14 residues.

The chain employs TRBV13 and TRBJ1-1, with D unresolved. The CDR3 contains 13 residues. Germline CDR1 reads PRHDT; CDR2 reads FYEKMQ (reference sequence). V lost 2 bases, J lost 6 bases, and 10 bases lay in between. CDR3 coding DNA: TGTGCCAGCAGCTTAACGCGCAGGCCTGAAGCTTTCTTT. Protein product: CASSLTRRPEAFF.

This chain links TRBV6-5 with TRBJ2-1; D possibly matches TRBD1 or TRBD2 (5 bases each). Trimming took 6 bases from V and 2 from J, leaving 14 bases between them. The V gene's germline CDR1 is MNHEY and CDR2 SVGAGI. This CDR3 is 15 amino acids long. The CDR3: CASRSEGNAYNEQFF. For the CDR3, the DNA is TGTGCCAGCAGATCCGAGGGGAATGCCTACAATGAGCAGTTCTTC.

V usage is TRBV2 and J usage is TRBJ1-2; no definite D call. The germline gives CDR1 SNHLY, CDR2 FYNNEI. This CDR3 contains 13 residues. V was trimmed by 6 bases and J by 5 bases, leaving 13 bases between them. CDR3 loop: CASRVPEPYGYTF. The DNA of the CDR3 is TGTGCCAGCAGGGTCCCCGAGCCTTATGGCTACACCTTC.

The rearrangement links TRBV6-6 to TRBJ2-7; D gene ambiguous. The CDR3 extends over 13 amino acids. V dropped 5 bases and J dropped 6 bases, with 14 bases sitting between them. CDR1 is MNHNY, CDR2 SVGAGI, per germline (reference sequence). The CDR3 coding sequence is TGTGCCAGCAGTCCGGGTCTACTCGGCGAGCAGTACTTC. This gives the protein CASSPGLLGEQYF.

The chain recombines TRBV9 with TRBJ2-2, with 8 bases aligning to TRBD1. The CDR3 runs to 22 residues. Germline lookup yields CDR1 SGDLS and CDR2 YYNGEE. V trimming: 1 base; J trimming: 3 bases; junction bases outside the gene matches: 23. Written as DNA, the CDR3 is TGTGCCAGCAGCGTACTCTTTCTGGGGGACAGGCAAAGGAGTGGCGACACCGGGGAGCTGTTTTTT. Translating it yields CASSVLFLGDRQRSGDTGELFF. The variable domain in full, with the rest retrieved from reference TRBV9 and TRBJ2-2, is DSGVTQTPKHLITATGQRVTLRCSPRSGDLSVYWYQQSLDQGLQFLIQYYNGEERAKGNILERFSAQQFPDLHSELNLSSLELGDSALYFCASSVLFLGDRQRSGDTGELFFGEGSRLTVL.